This record concerns one T cell receptor beta chain sequence. The antigen remains unidentified. This sample was taken from a study of vaccination and CD4 T cells after COVID-19. This CDR3 has 14 residues. From germline, CDR1 is KGHDR and CDR2 SFDVKD. V lost 6 bases to trimming and J lost 4 bases, with 15 bases between them. Regarding treatment: approximately nine-day PBMC culture with coronavirus spike peptide pools or control peptides (ViraFEST assay). The Oncomine TCR Beta short-read assay generated sequence data from the DNA of cultured CD4+ T cells. TCRdb analysed the PCR reads with MiXCR anew, one entry per CDR3 protein. In the table there are 15,000 to 20,000 distinct CDR3 sequences, 45% to 55% of which are singletons.

The sample comprised CD4+ T cells from blood, cultured in vitro. This sequence originates from a human donor who had recovered from COVID-19. The rearrangement uses TRBV24-1 and TRBJ2-7; D remains ambiguous. CDR3 region: CATSPGLVPYEQYF. DNA of the CDR3: TGTGCCACCAGTCCGGGTTTAGTCCCTTACGAGCAGTACTTC.